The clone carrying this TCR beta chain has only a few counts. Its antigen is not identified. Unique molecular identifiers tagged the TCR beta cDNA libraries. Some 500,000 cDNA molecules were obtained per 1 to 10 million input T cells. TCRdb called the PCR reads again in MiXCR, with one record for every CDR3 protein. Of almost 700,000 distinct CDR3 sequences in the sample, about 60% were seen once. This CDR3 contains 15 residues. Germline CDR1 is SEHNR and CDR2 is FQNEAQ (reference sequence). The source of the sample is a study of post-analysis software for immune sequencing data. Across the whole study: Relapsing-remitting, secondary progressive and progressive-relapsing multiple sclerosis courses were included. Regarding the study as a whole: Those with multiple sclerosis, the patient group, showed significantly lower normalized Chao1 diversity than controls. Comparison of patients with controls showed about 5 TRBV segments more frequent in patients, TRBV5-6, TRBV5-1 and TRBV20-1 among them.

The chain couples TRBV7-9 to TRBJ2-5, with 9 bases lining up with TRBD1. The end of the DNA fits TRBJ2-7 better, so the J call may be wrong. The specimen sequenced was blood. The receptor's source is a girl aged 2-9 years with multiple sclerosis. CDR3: CASSIWDRESGEQYF. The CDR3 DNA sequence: TGTGCCAGCAGCATATGGGACAGGGAGTCTGGCGAGCAGTACTTC.